Each of the 5 T cell receptor beta chains below was sequenced from the same sample in a study of CD8+ T cells in alopecia areata. Sequencing used cDNA as its template, made by extracting RNA and reverse transcribing it. Method: immunoSEQ multiplex PCR; TCRdb's copy keeps in-frame clones and lacks some. Counted here are 100,000 to 150,000 clones, roughly 50% occurring once; the ten biggest clones make up about 19%. This material consisted of CD8+ T cells sorted from blood, taken at week 0. Receptors originate from a human donor with alopecia areata.

The DNA of the CDR3 is TGTGCCACCAGCAGACCAGGGTCCCTATGGGATTCACCCCTCCACTTT. Translating gives CATSRPGSLWDSPLHF. The rearrangement joins TRBV15 to TRBJ1-6; D is possibly TRBD1 (5 bases). Germline lookup yields CDR1 LNHNV and CDR2 YYDKDF (reference sequence). The ends were cut back, 2 bases at V and 8 bases at J, with 16 bases in the middle. The CDR3 spans 16 residues.

This chain links TRBV5-1 with TRBJ1-2; TRBD1 matches at 8 bases. Germline-derived CDR1 and CDR2 are SGHRS and YFSETQ. The CDR3 has 14 residues. The junction had 0 bases not matched to a gene; V was cut back by 0 bases and J by 2 bases. The CDR3 DNA reads as TGCGCCAGCAGCTTGGGGGACAGGAACTATGGCTACACCTTC. Amino acid sequence: CASSLGDRNYGYTF.

Here the CDR3 DNA reads TGTGCCAGCAGTGGGACTAGCGGCTCCTACGAGCAGTACTTC. It yields the protein CASSGTSGSYEQYF. The rearrangement links TRBV6-5 to TRBJ2-7; 11 bases match TRBD2. With V trimmed by 5 bases and J by 0 bases, 0 bases remained unmatched. CDR1 MNHEY and CDR2 SVGAGI come from the germline V gene. This CDR3 region has 14 residues.

This clone appeared a few times. The chain is built from TRBV19 and TRBJ1-5; TRBD1 aligns across 7 bases. The CDR3 length is 14 residues. Germline V gene lookup returns CDR1 LNHDA and CDR2 SQIVND (reference sequence). V dropped 7 bases and J dropped 1; count of bases not matched to a gene: 4. DNA of the CDR3: TGTGCCAGTATGCTCAGGGGGAGCAATCAGCCCCAGCATTTT. Translated, it gives CASMLRGSNQPQHF.

The chain is built from TRBV4-3 and TRBJ2-7; 11 positions match TRBD1. V trimming: 3 bases; J trimming: 7 bases; junction bases outside the gene matches: 8. Germline values: CDR1 LGHNA, CDR2 YSLEER. The CDR3 is 15 amino acids. In nucleotides, the CDR3 is TGCGCCAGCAGCCACGGATCCGGGACAGGGGGAGAGCAGTACTTC. This sequence encodes CASSHGSGTGGEQYF.